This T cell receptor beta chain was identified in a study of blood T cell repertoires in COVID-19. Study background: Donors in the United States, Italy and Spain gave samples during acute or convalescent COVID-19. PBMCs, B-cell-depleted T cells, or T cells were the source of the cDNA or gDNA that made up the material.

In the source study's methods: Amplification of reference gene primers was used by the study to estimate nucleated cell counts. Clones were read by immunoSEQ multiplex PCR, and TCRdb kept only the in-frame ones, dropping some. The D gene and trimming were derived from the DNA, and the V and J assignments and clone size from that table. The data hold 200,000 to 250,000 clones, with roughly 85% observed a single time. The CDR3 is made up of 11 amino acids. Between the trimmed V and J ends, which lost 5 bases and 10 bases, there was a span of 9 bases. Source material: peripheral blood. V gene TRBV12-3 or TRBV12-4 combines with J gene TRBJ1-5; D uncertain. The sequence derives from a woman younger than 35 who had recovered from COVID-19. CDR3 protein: CASSTGNPQHF. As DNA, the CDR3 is TGTGCCAGCAGTACCGGGAACCCCCAGCATTTT.